Following are 9 T cell receptor beta chains from one sample sequenced in a study of control samples from healthy donors and cancer patients. The data were produced by immunoSEQ multiplex PCR, yet TCRdb's version contains in-frame clones alone and is incomplete. Of 150,000 or so clones listed, approximately 96% were seen once; the top ten hold around 6.2%. Sequencing input: blood. These receptors all come from a man aged 35-49 years in good health.

The chain couples TRBV4-1 to TRBJ2-7; TRBD1 matches 9 bases. CDR3 length equals 14 residues. Germline CDR1 and CDR2: MGHRA and YSYEKL. J gave up 7 bases and V 4 bases, and 8 bases lay outside the gene matches. CDR3 protein: CASSPGTGKREQYF. As DNA, the CDR3 is TGCGCCAGCAGCCCCGGGACAGGGAAGAGAGAGCAGTACTTC.

This clone showed up just a few times. This rearrangement joins TRBV5-1 to TRBJ1-1; no definite D call. Looked up from germline, CDR1 is SGHRS and CDR2 is YFSETQ. The CDR3 runs to 14 residues. Trimming took off 3 bases at V and 5 bases at J, with 14 bases between the two ends. CDR3 sequence reads: CASSSQSVRTEAFF. As DNA, the CDR3 is TGCGCCAGCAGCTCGCAGTCGGTGAGGACTGAAGCTTTCTTT.

V gene TRBV6-2 or TRBV6-3 combines with J gene TRBJ1-2; the match to TRBD1 covers 7 bases. Germline CDR1 and CDR2: MNHEY and SVGEGT. Trimming cost V 1 base and J 4 bases; bases outside gene matches: 9. CDR3 length: 16 amino acids. This CDR3 reads CASSYWGTENLYGYTF. Here the CDR3 DNA reads TGTGCCAGCAGTTACTGGGGGACAGAAAACCTCTATGGCTACACCTTC.

This chain connects TRBV6-5 to TRBJ1-2, with 7 bases matching TRBD1. Germline V gene lookup returns CDR1 MNHEY and CDR2 SVGAGI. The CDR3 is 14 residues long. J lost 4 bases, V lost 4 bases, and 6 bases had no gene match. The CDR3 region is CASSSLTGTYGYTF. CDR3 sequence (DNA): TGTGCCAGCAGTTCCCTGACAGGGACCTATGGCTACACCTTC.

V gene TRBV14 combines with J gene TRBJ2-2; 9 nucleotides align to TRBD1. The CDR3 is 15 amino acids. After removal of 4 bases from V and 6 bases from J, the junction contained 6 bases not matched to a gene. CDR1 is SGHDN, CDR2 FVKESK, per germline. CDR3 sequence (DNA): TGTGCCAGCAGCCCGACAGGGGGGGTCGCCGGGGAGCTGTTTTTT. Its protein product is CASSPTGGVAGELFF.

The chain is built from TRBV27 and TRBJ1-6; no firm D call. This CDR3 comprises 14 residues. Germline CDR1 reads MNHEY; CDR2 reads SMNVEV (reference sequence). Trimming removed 3 bases at V and 6 bases at J, with 9 bases between. This CDR3 reads CASSLSGVNSPLHF. The CDR3 coding sequence is TGTGCCAGCAGTTTGTCAGGTGTTAATTCACCCCTCCACTTT.

This clone has a handful of counts. The chain carries TRBV7-2 and TRBJ2-2; D may be TRBD1 (5 bases). Germline-derived CDR1 and CDR2 are SGHTA and FQGNSA. The CDR3 consists of 13 residues. V lost 3 bases and J lost 4, with 6 bases in between. The CDR3 DNA is TGTGCCAGCAGCTTCGACAGCACCGGGGAGCTGTTTTTT. This sequence encodes CASSFDSTGELFF.

The chain is built from TRBV10-1 and TRBJ2-1, with TRBD1 identical over 7 bases. CDR1 is WNHNN and CDR2 is SYGVQD in the germline V gene (reference sequence). J gave up 13 bases and V 3 bases, and 6 bases lay outside the gene matches. The CDR3 covers 12 residues. The CDR3 is CASSDPGTAQFF. As DNA, the CDR3 is TGCGCCAGCAGTGATCCCGGGACAGCCCAGTTCTTC.

V is TRBV28 and J is TRBJ2-7; D gene ambiguous. Germline CDR1 reads MDHEN; CDR2 reads SYDVKM. V lost 3 bases to trimming and J lost 2 bases, with 11 bases between them. The CDR3 totals 14 residues. CDR3 residues: CASSFSDLTYEQYF. DNA for the CDR3: TGTGCCAGCAGTTTCTCTGATCTAACCTACGAGCAGTACTTC.